The clone carrying this T cell receptor beta chain has just a few counts. The antigen is not known. This sample stems from a study of post-analysis software for immune sequencing data. Study-wide context: Disease trajectories encompassed relapsing-remitting, secondary progressive and progressive-relapsing multiple sclerosis.

The CDR3 loop spans 16 amino acids. Looked up from germline, CDR1 is MNHNY and CDR2 is SVGAGI (reference sequence). The V end was cut by 0 bases, the J end by 2 bases, with 12 bases between. Unique molecular identifiers were present in the TCR beta cDNA libraries. Each CDR3 protein is one row after TCRdb ran MiXCR on the PCR reads. The data show 550,000 to 700,000 distinct CDR3 sequences, roughly two fifths seen once. Study conclusions and caveats: Patients used roughly five TRBV segments, including TRBV5-6, TRBV5-1 and TRBV20-1, more often than controls. Multiple sclerosis patients had significantly lower normalized Chao1 diversity than controls.

The chain joins TRBV6-6 to TRBJ2-3; D remains unclear. The sample consisted of blood. The clonotype was recovered from a girl aged 10-17 years with multiple sclerosis. CDR3 DNA: TGTGCCAGCAGTTACTCGAAGTGGGCGATCACAGATACGCAGTATTTT. Protein: CASSYSKWAITDTQYF.